The 23 T cell receptor beta chains listed next were all sequenced from one sample in a study of CD8+ T cells in alopecia areata (dated by TCRdb to the late 2010s). Library generation was performed with the immunoSEQ multiplex PCR assay. RNA was extracted from all samples and reverse transcribed into cDNA, which served as template for TCR sequencing. Held by TCRdb, this immuneACCESS table contains in-frame sequences only and omits some clones. Under half of the omission traces to an unresolved V gene where checked; the cause of the rest is unknown. This sample has some 130,000 clones in its table, and 58% of those were observed once. The top ten clones comprise 5% to 7% of the sample. Read against the paper, the sample's time point label means: baseline before oral tofacitinib. Source: CD4+ T cells sorted from blood, taken at week 0. Receptors were obtained from a human donor with alopecia areata.

The rearrangement uses TRBV2 and TRBJ1-6; D gene ambiguous. Germline V gives CDR1 SNHLY, CDR2 FYNNEI. V was shortened by 1 base and J by 5 bases, with 6 bases between the two germline ends. The CDR3 covers 14 residues. CDR3 residues: CASSEGQNNSPLHF. The CDR3 nucleotides are TGTGCCAGCAGTGAAGGGCAGAATAATTCACCCCTCCACTTT.

V is TRBV29-1 and J is TRBJ2-5; D may be TRBD1 or TRBD2 (5 bases each). CDR1 is SQVTM and CDR2 is ANQGSEA in the germline V gene. This CDR3 spans 15 amino acids. V lost 0 bases to trimming and J lost 4 bases, with 15 bases between them. This CDR3 is CSVEEQMGRGETQYF. CDR3 coding DNA: TGCAGCGTTGAAGAACAAATGGGACGGGGAGAGACCCAGTACTTC.

With respect to this clone: One junction end disagrees with the germline gene, perhaps due to a read error. The chain combines TRBV9 with TRBJ2-7, with D possibly TRBD1 on 5 matching bases. The CDR3 has 12 amino acids. Germline CDR1 SGDLS, CDR2 YYNGEE. CDR3 nucleotide sequence: TGTGCCAGCAGCCCAAAAAACAGGACACCATTCTTC. Translating gives CASSPKNRTPFF.

A word on this clone: At one end the junction does not follow the germline gene, possibly because of a read error. This chain links TRBV30 with TRBJ1-3; D gene ambiguous. This CDR3 spans 11 amino acids. Germline V gene sequence: CDR1 GTSNPN, CDR2 SVGIG (reference sequence). The CDR3 sequence is CAWSVIRHLVF. In nucleotides, the CDR3 is TGTGCCTGGAGTGTAATCAGACATCTTGTTTTT.

V and J are TRBV30 and TRBJ2-1; the D gene is possibly TRBD1 (6 bases). The CDR3 runs 11 residues. CDR1 GTSNPN and CDR2 SVGIG come from the germline V gene (reference sequence). Trimming removed 5 bases at V and 13 bases at J, with 15 bases between. CDR3 loop: CAWGTDRIQFF. CDR3 bases: TGTGCCTGGGGGACGGACAGAATACAGTTCTTC.

The rearrangement uses TRBV29-1 and TRBJ1-6; D gene uncertain. Trimming took 7 bases from V and 6 from J, leaving 13 bases between them. Germline V gives CDR1 SQVTM, CDR2 ANQGSEA. The CDR3 runs to 13 residues. The DNA of the CDR3 is TGCAGCGCTACTGACTCTTTTAATTCACCCCTCCACTTT. Translation: CSATDSFNSPLHF.

The gene calls are TRBV25-1 and TRBJ2-1; maybe TRBD2 (5 bases). The V gene's germline CDR1 is MGHDK and CDR2 SYGVNS. The CDR3 is 13 amino acids. Trimming removed 6 bases at V and 2 bases at J, with 8 bases between. The CDR3 region is CASRAGTYNEQFF. The CDR3 DNA follows: TGTGCCAGCAGGGCCGGGACCTACAATGAGCAGTTCTTC.

The chain joins TRBV4-1 to TRBJ1-5; D unresolved. The CDR3 runs 13 residues. In germline, CDR1 is MGHRA, CDR2 YSYEKL. Trimming removed 1 base from V and 5 bases from J, with 6 bases in between. The CDR3: CASSQGSDQPQHF. The CDR3 DNA reads TGCGCCAGCAGCCAAGGGTCCGATCAGCCCCAGCATTTT.

The chain has TRBV7-8 and TRBJ1-1; D not certain. Per the germline V gene, CDR1 is SGHVS and CDR2 is FQNEAQ. Trimming took off 1 base at V and 7 bases at J, with 13 bases between the two ends. The CDR3 contains 14 residues. Here the CDR3 reads CASSLVSGNHEAFF. The CDR3 region has the DNA TGTGCCAGCAGCTTAGTTAGTGGTAATCATGAAGCTTTCTTT.

The CDR3: CASSVQGYGYTF. The CDR3 nucleotides read TGTGCCAGCAGCGTACAGGGCTATGGCTACACCTTC. V is TRBV2 and J is TRBJ1-2, with D maybe TRBD1 (6 bases). CDR1 SNHLY and CDR2 FYNNEI come from the germline V gene. CDR3 length equals 12 residues. The V and J ends lost 6 bases and 4 bases respectively, with 9 bases between them.

This clone came up a few times. The CDR3 spells CASSIGQGEYNEQFF. The CDR3, as DNA: TGTGCCAGTAGTATTGGACAGGGGGAATACAATGAGCAGTTCTTC. The chain carries TRBV19 and TRBJ2-1; TRBD1 aligns across 10 bases. Per the germline V gene, CDR1 is LNHDA and CDR2 is SQIVND (reference sequence). This CDR3 contains 15 residues. V lost 3 bases and J lost 4; bases outside the gene matches: 3.

Written as DNA, the CDR3 is TGTGCCAGCAGCATCTCGGCCCGGGCTCGCAGCTCCTACGAGCAGTACTTC. It translates to CASSISARARSSYEQYF. The chain carries TRBV13 and TRBJ2-7; D not resolved. CDR3 length: 17 residues. Looked up from germline, CDR1 is PRHDT and CDR2 is FYEKMQ (reference sequence). The ends were cut back, 5 bases at V and 0 bases at J, with 20 bases in the middle.

The chain is built from TRBV30 and TRBJ2-1, with TRBD1 identical over 8 bases. This CDR3 contains 11 residues. V lost 5 bases to trimming and J lost 7 bases; unmatched junction nucleotides: 1. Germline CDR1 and CDR2: GTSNPN and SVGIG (reference sequence). CDR3 coding DNA: TGTGCCTGGGACAGGGGTAATGAGCAGTTCTTC. Its translation: CAWDRGNEQFF. Combining the CDR3 with reference TRBV30 and TRBJ2-1 gives the whole variable domain SQTIHQWPATLVQPVGSPLSLECTVEGTSNPNLYWYRQAAGRGLQLLFYSVGIGQISSEVPQNLSASRPQDRQFILSSKKLLLSDSGFYLCAWDRGNEQFFGPGTRLTVL.

The rearrangement joins TRBV9 to TRBJ1-5, with 9 bases lining up with TRBD1. CDR1 is SGDLS, CDR2 YYNGEE, per germline. With 0 bases clipped from V and 7 bases from J, the junction kept 5 bases outside the gene matches. The length of the CDR3 is 15 residues. CDR3 sequence reads: CASSVGGQGRQPQHF. DNA for the CDR3: TGTGCCAGCAGCGTAGGGGGACAGGGTCGACAGCCCCAGCATTTT. The full variable domain, with the rest looked up from reference TRBV9 and TRBJ1-5, is DSGVTQTPKHLITATGQRVTLRCSPRSGDLSVYWYQQSLDQGLQFLIQYYNGEERAKGNILERFSAQQFPDLHSELNLSSLELGDSALYFCASSVGGQGRQPQHFGDGTRLSIL.

This sequence joins TRBV20-1 and TRBJ1-1; D gene unclear. Germline V gene sequence: CDR1 DFQATT, CDR2 SNEGSKA (reference sequence). V was clipped by 1 base and J by 8 bases, with 5 bases between them. CDR3 size: 10 residues. CDR3 nucleotide sequence: TGCAGTGCTAGAGGACGGGAAGCTTTCTTT. Translation gives CSARGREAFF.

The V call is TRBV2, the J call TRBJ2-5; D unresolved. The CDR3 loop spans 13 amino acids. The ends were cut back, 7 bases at V and 3 bases at J, with 12 bases in the middle. CDR1 and CDR2 (germline): SNHLY, FYNNEI. The CDR3 coding sequence is TGTGCCAGCAATGGGGTCTTCAAAGAGACCCAGTACTTC. Its protein is CASNGVFKETQYF. Complete variable domain (other parts from reference TRBV2 and TRBJ2-5): EPEVTQTPSHQVTQMGQEVILRCVPISNHLYFYWYRQILGQKVEFLVSFYNNEISEKSEIFDDQFSVERPDGSNFTLKIRSTKLEDSAMYFCASNGVFKETQYFGPGTRLLVL.

This CDR3 is CTSSQGGFEETQYF. CDR3 sequence (DNA): TGCACCAGCAGCCAAGGAGGGTTTGAAGAGACCCAGTACTTC. This sequence joins TRBV1 and TRBJ2-5; TRBD2 is the table's D call, not checked against the DNA. TRBV1 is a known pseudogene. There are 14 residues in the CDR3.

The chain has TRBV2 and TRBJ2-1; 10 bases map to TRBD2. The germline V gene has CDR1 SNHLY and CDR2 FYNNEI. The V and J ends lost 8 bases and 0 bases, in that order; junction bases with no gene match: 13. The CDR3 is 18 amino acids. CDR3 amino acids: CASAVRTSGTSSYNEQFF. The CDR3 nucleotides read TGTGCCAGCGCGGTCCGGACTAGCGGAACGAGCTCCTACAATGAGCAGTTCTTC.

The gene calls are TRBV25-1 and TRBJ1-1, with TRBD1 as a possible D gene (5 bases). Germline CDR1 and CDR2: MGHDK and SYGVNS. The CDR3 loop spans 11 amino acids. The V end lost 1 base, the J end lost 11 bases, and 8 bases lay between the germline ends. The CDR3 DNA reads TGTGCCAGCAGTGAATCAGGGTCTGCTTTCTTT. Amino acids: CASSESGSAFF.

This clone turned up a few times. J is TRBJ1-1 and V is TRBV10-3, with D perhaps matching TRBD1 (5 bases). The CDR3 totals 12 residues. CDR1 is ENHRY and CDR2 is SYGVKD in the germline V gene. V dropped 6 bases and J dropped 7 bases, with 12 bases sitting between them. In nucleotides, the CDR3 is TGTGCCATCAGCGCAGGCGACAGTGAAGCTTTCTTT. Its translation: CAISAGDSEAFF.

The genes are TRBV2 and TRBJ2-1; 7 nucleotides line up with TRBD1. Germline CDR1 reads SNHLY; CDR2 reads FYNNEI. This CDR3 contains 14 residues. The ends lost 5 bases at V and 0 bases at J; junction bases unmatched: 1. CDR3 coding DNA: TGTGCCAGCAGTCCAGGGGGCTCCTACAATGAGCAGTTCTTC. This gives the protein CASSPGGSYNEQFF. The variable domain in full, completed from reference TRBV2 and TRBJ2-1, reads EPEVTQTPSHQVTQMGQEVILRCVPISNHLYFYWYRQILGQKVEFLVSFYNNEISEKSEIFDDQFSVERPDGSNFTLKIRSTKLEDSAMYFCASSPGGSYNEQFFGPGTRLTVL.

The rearrangement links TRBV23-1 to TRBJ2-5; the D is unclear. TRBV23-1 is placed among ORFs of uncertain function. V dropped 7 bases and J dropped 1 base, with 1 base sitting between them. This CDR3 contains 10 residues. The CDR3 DNA reads TGCGCCAGCACCCAAGAGACCCAGTACTTC. Its translation: CASTQETQYF.

The V gene is TRBV7-2, the J gene TRBJ2-7; TRBD1 agrees at 11 bases. Trimming cost V 3 bases and J 7 bases; bases outside gene matches: 11. CDR1 is SGHTA and CDR2 is FQGNSA in the germline V gene. CDR3 length equals 16 residues. The CDR3 bases are TGTGCCAGCAGCTTCGCCGGGACAGGGGGTTTAGGGGAGCAGTACTTC. The encoded protein is CASSFAGTGGLGEQYF.